This T cell receptor (beta chain) emerged from a study of human thymus T cells. Germline CDR1 MNHEY, CDR2 SVGAGI. This CDR3 is 11 amino acids long. J gave up 8 bases and V 8 bases, and 5 bases lay outside the gene matches. This clone came up a few times. Having surgery to correct congenital heart defects, healthy Finnish infants acted as the donors. Genomic DNA was extracted from every available blood leukocyte. The assay was immunoSEQ multiplex PCR, and TCRdb's table has in-frame clones only and misses some. The sample holds approximately 46,000 clones, 95% seen once. The chain has TRBV6-5 and TRBJ1-2, with 7 positions matching TRBD1. The sequenced sample consisted of blood. The receptor's source is a girl under three years old with a congenital heart defect but otherwise immunologically healthy. This chain's CDR3 is CASQGDWGYTF. CDR3 nucleotide sequence: TGTGCCAGCCAGGGGGATTGGGGCTACACCTTC.